One sample yielded the 25 T cell receptor beta chains listed below, sequenced in a study of cytomegalovirus exposure and HLA in healthy donors (dated by TCRdb to about 2017). Libraries were prepared through the immunoSEQ multiplex PCR assay. For the multiplex PCR, a mixture combining 60 forward primers for TCR Vbeta segments and 13 reverse primers for TCR Jbeta segments was used. TCRdb stores this immuneACCESS table with in-frame sequences only. Part of the clones is absent; in the studies checked, under half of the shortfall reflects unresolved V genes, and no reason is known for the rest. The sample includes under 200,000 clones, with around 78% observed a single time. The biggest ten clones account for 12% to 15% of the sample. Material for sequencing was PBMCs. These receptors all come from a woman under 40 in good health and CMV-seropositive.

The count of this clone is one. The chain couples TRBV30 to TRBJ1-5; 7 bases are shared with TRBD1. Germline V gene data show CDR1 as GTSNPN and CDR2 as SVGIG (reference sequence). The ends lost 3 bases at V and 2 bases at J; junction bases unmatched: 10. The length of the CDR3 is 16 residues. The DNA of the CDR3 is TGTGCCTGGAGGAGGAAGGGGGCGCGGGGCAATCAGCCCCAGCATTTT. It codes for CAWRRKGARGNQPQHF. The full variable domain, completed using reference TRBV30 and TRBJ1-5, is SQTIHQWPATLVQPVGSPLSLECTVEGTSNPNLYWYRQAAGRGLQLLFYSVGIGQISSEVPQNLSASRPQDRQFILSSKKLLLSDSGFYLCAWRRKGARGNQPQHFGDGTRLSIL.

The rearrangement links TRBV30 to TRBJ1-4; maybe TRBD1 (6 bases). Per the germline V gene, CDR1 is GTSNPN and CDR2 is SVGIG (reference sequence). CDR3 size: 14 residues. V gave up 5 bases and J gave up 4 bases, with 14 bases separating them. In nucleotides, the CDR3 is TGTGCCTGGGCCAGAAGGACAGTTAATGAAAAACTGTTTTTT. Its translation is CAWARRTVNEKLFF.

This clone was counted a single time. The chain is built from TRBV27 and TRBJ2-1, with D unclear. CDR3 length equals 13 residues. Germline V gene data show CDR1 as MNHEY and CDR2 as SMNVEV (reference sequence). V lost 1 base, J lost 10 bases, and 11 bases lay in between. DNA for the CDR3: TGTGCCAGCAGTTTATGGTACACGAGGGAGCAGTTCTTC. Amino acid sequence: CASSLWYTREQFF.

The rearrangement uses TRBV19 and TRBJ1-1; no definite D call. CDR1 and CDR2 from the germline V gene are LNHDA and SQIVND (reference sequence). Trimming left V 7 bases short and J 5 bases short, with 11 bases between. This CDR3 spans 12 amino acids. In DNA, the CDR3 is TGTGCCAGTATTAACGCGGGAACTGAAGCTTTCTTT. It is translated as CASINAGTEAFF.

The genes are TRBV29-1 and TRBJ2-7, with TRBD1 identical over 9 bases. The V gene end was trimmed by 7 bases and the J gene end by 4 bases; junction bases not matched to a gene: 8. This CDR3 is 13 amino acids long. Germline CDR1 is SQVTM and CDR2 is ANQGSEA. The CDR3 DNA is TGCAGCGGGAGACGACAGGGGGGTTACGAGCAGTACTTC. Translated, it gives CSGRRQGGYEQYF.

In this sample, this clone turned up a few times. This chain connects TRBV6-6 to TRBJ1-2, with 8 nucleotides matching TRBD1. Trimming took 6 bases from V and 7 from J; bases not matched to a gene: 10. In germline, CDR1 is MNHNY, CDR2 SVGAGI (reference sequence). The CDR3 sequence is 14 residues long. This chain's CDR3 is CASSAQTGVGGYTF. CDR3 DNA sequence: TGTGCCAGCAGCGCCCAGACAGGGGTGGGTGGCTACACCTTC.

This chain connects TRBV4-1 to TRBJ1-5, with D unresolved. The CDR3 consists of 13 residues. V shed 1 base and J shed 4 bases, with 5 bases lying between them. Germline V gene lookup returns CDR1 MGHRA and CDR2 YSYEKL. The CDR3, as DNA: TGCGCCAGCAGCCAAGTAGCTAATCAGCCCCAGCATTTT. As protein: CASSQVANQPQHF.

The chain employs TRBV19 and TRBJ1-3, with D uncertain. Deletions cut 4 bases from V and 0 bases from J, with 10 bases between. CDR1 and CDR2 (germline): LNHDA, SQIVND (reference sequence). This CDR3 is built from 15 residues. The CDR3 nucleotides are TGTGCCAGTAGTACTCCCCCCGGCTCTGGAAACACCATATATTTT. Its protein is CASSTPPGSGNTIYF.

The rearrangement uses TRBV11-2 and TRBJ2-7; perhaps TRBD1 as D (6 bases). The CDR3 consists of 16 residues. V lost 5 bases and J 2 bases, leaving 19 bases between the germline ends. Germline CDR1 and CDR2: SGHAT and FQNNGV. The CDR3 spells CASSTHRDLSTYEQYF. In DNA, the CDR3 is TGTGCCAGCAGCACCCACAGGGACCTGTCGACCTACGAGCAGTACTTC.

The chain uses TRBV6-1 and TRBJ2-7; 7 positions match TRBD1. The CDR3 has 15 residues. V gave up 6 bases and J gave up 0 bases; unmatched junction bases: 8. The germline V gene has CDR1 MNHNS and CDR2 SASEGT. CDR3 loop: CASSFTGASSYEQYF. Here the CDR3 DNA reads TGTGCCAGCAGCTTCACAGGGGCTAGCTCCTACGAGCAGTACTTC.

A few counts support this clone. The chain has TRBV30 and TRBJ2-5; D unclear. Germline loops: CDR1 GTSNPN, CDR2 SVGIG (reference sequence). CDR3 length: 11 amino acids. V lost 1 base and J 3 bases, leaving 3 bases between the germline ends. DNA of the CDR3: TGTGCCTGGAGTGCTAAAGAGACCCAGTACTTC. It is translated as CAWSAKETQYF.

The V gene is TRBV28, the J gene TRBJ2-5; D perhaps matches TRBD1 (6 bases). CDR3 size: 13 residues. Trimming took off 10 bases at V and 5 bases at J, with 17 bases between the two ends. Per germline, CDR1 MDHEN and CDR2 SYDVKM. CDR3 nucleotides: TGTGCCATCTACCAACAGGGTAGGGAGACCCAGTACTTC. Its protein is CAIYQQGRETQYF.

DNA of the CDR3: TGCGCCAGCAGCTTGTTATGGGACAGGGTGGTTGGGGAGCTGTTTTTT. Translating it yields CASSLLWDRVVGELFF. The chain couples TRBV5-1 to TRBJ2-2, with TRBD1 matching 9 bases. Germline CDR1 SGHRS, CDR2 YFSETQ. There are 16 residues in the CDR3. Trimming removed 1 base from V and 8 bases from J; junction bases left unmatched: 9.

This clone was detected only a few times. The gene calls are TRBV7-6 and TRBJ1-1; D is unresolved. The CDR3 has 16 amino acids. Deletions cut 5 bases from V and 6 bases from J, with 22 bases between. Germline assignment: CDR1 SGHVS and CDR2 FNYEAQ. This chain's CDR3 is CASSPHPPPTGSEAFF. CDR3 sequence (DNA): TGTGCCAGCAGCCCACATCCGCCCCCAACGGGATCTGAAGCTTTCTTT. Variable domain in full (rest from reference TRBV7-6 and TRBJ1-1): GAGVSQSPRYKVTKRGQDVALRCDPISGHVSLYWYRQALGQGPEFLTYFNYEAQQDKSGLPNDRFSAERPEGSISTLTIQRTEQRDSAMYRCASSPHPPPTGSEAFFGQGTRLTVV.

CDR3 protein: CASRQGVGSGANVLTF. The CDR3, as DNA: TGCGCCAGCAGGCAGGGGGTGGGCTCTGGGGCCAACGTCCTGACTTTC. The chain is built from TRBV5-1 and TRBJ2-6, with TRBD1 matching over 7 bases. CDR3 length: 16 residues. Germline CDR1 and CDR2: SGHRS and YFSETQ. The ends lost 5 bases at V and 0 bases at J; junction bases unmatched: 5.

This clone was recorded once. The chain combines TRBV25-1 with TRBJ1-4; no firm D call. Germline assignment: CDR1 MGHDK and CDR2 SYGVNS. The CDR3 runs 14 residues. Trimming removed 3 bases at V and 7 bases at J, with 12 bases between. As DNA, the CDR3 is TGTGCCAGCAGTGATTACCAGACTCTTGAAAAACTGTTTTTT. Its translation: CASSDYQTLEKLFF.

The rearrangement uses TRBV30 and TRBJ2-3; no reliable D call. This CDR3 spans 11 amino acids. V lost 4 bases, J lost 6 bases, and 8 bases lay in between. From germline, CDR1 is GTSNPN and CDR2 SVGIG (reference sequence). CDR3 protein: CAWTSRDTQYF. The CDR3 DNA sequence: TGTGCCTGGACTAGTCGGGATACGCAGTATTTT.

About this clone: Distinct nucleotide sequences in the sample also encode this CDR3. The chain links TRBV6-6 to TRBJ2-7, with D unclear. This CDR3 has 11 amino acids. The germline V and J ends were trimmed by 3 bases and 6 bases, with 6 bases remaining between them. The germline gives CDR1 MNHNY, CDR2 SVGAGI (reference sequence). For the CDR3, the DNA is TGTGCCAGCAGTTATTCATCCGAGCAGTACTTC. It yields the protein CASSYSSEQYF.

This clone turned up a few times. This chain joins TRBV19 and TRBJ2-2; the D is unclear. From germline, CDR1 is LNHDA and CDR2 SQIVND (reference sequence). Trimming removed 7 bases from V and 3 bases from J, with 12 bases in between. The CDR3 sequence is 14 residues long. The CDR3 sequence: CASNRVTDTGELFF. The DNA of the CDR3 is TGTGCCAGTAATCGGGTCACGGACACCGGGGAGCTGTTTTTT.

The J gene is TRBJ2-7, the V gene TRBV5-4; tentative D call: TRBD2 (5 bases). The CDR3 consists of 13 residues. V lost 2 bases and J lost 7, with 13 bases in between. In germline, CDR1 is SGHNT, CDR2 YYREEE (reference sequence). CDR3 DNA: TGTGCCAGCAGCTTCGGTCCCCGAGGGGAGCAGTACTTC. Translating it yields CASSFGPRGEQYF. The full variable domain, with the rest looked up from reference TRBV5-4 and TRBJ2-7, is ETGVTQSPTHLIKTRGQQVTLRCSSQSGHNTVSWYQQALGQGPQFIFQYYREEENGRGNFPPRFSGLQFPNYSSELNVNALELDDSALYLCASSFGPRGEQYFGPGTRLTVT.

Only one count was recorded for this clone. CDR3 protein: CASSQPQGDEQYF. The CDR3 nucleotides are TGCGCCAGCAGCCAACCTCAGGGTGACGAGCAGTACTTC. The rearrangement joins TRBV4-1 to TRBJ2-5; possible D gene TRBD1, 5 bases. The DNA end favors TRBJ2-7, so the J call may be wrong. The CDR3 totals 13 residues. Looked up from germline, CDR1 is MGHRA and CDR2 is YSYEKL.

This clone was observed a few times. The genes are TRBV27 and TRBJ2-5; tentatively, D is TRBD2 (7 bases). There are 13 residues in the CDR3. Germline V gives CDR1 MNHEY, CDR2 SMNVEV (reference sequence). V was pared by 7 bases and J by 4 bases, with 13 bases between. CDR3: CASTRGGGETQYF. CDR3 bases: TGTGCCAGCACGCGGGGAGGGGGAGAGACCCAGTACTTC.

This rearrangement joins TRBV6-5 to TRBJ1-5; tentatively, D is TRBD1 (6 bases). The germline CDR1 and CDR2 sequences are MNHEY and SVGAGI. V dropped 2 bases and J dropped 7 bases, with 12 bases sitting between them. The CDR3 loop spans 14 amino acids. The CDR3 region has the DNA TGTGCCAGCAGTTACGGCGGGGGGCAACAGCCCCAGCATTTT. This translates into CASSYGGGQQPQHF.

This chain uses TRBV6-6 with TRBJ1-1; D is unresolved. CDR3 length equals 13 residues. Between the trimmed V and J ends, which lost 7 bases and 3 bases, there was a span of 12 bases. The germline V gene encodes CDR1 MNHNY and CDR2 SVGAGI (reference sequence). As DNA, the CDR3 is TGTGCCAGCAACCCAGGTGTCGACACTGAAGCTTTCTTT. It specifies CASNPGVDTEAFF.

The chain employs TRBV28 and TRBJ2-7, with 9 bases aligning to TRBD2. The germline CDR1 and CDR2 sequences are MDHEN and SYDVKM. There are 13 residues in the CDR3. With 11 bases clipped from V and 1 base from J, the junction kept 6 bases outside the gene matches. Here the CDR3 DNA reads TGTGCCGCGGGGGGGGAGCCTTCCTACGAGCAGTACTTC. This encodes CAAGGEPSYEQYF.